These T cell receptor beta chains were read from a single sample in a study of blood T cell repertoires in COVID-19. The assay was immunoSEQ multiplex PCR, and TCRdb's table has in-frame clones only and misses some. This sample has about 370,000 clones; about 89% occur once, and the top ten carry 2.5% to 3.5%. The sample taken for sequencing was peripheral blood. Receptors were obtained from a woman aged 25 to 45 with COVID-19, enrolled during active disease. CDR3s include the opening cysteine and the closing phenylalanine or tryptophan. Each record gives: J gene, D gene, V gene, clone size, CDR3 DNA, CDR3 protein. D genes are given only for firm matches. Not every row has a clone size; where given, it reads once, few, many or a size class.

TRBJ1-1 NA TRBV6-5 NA TGTGCCAGCTGGGATGGGGGCATGGGCACTGAAGCTTTCTTT CASWDGGMGTEAFF
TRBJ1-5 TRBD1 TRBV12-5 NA TGTGCTAGTGGTTCAGACAGGGCGGGCGGGCGAATGACCCAGCATTTT CASGSDRAGGRMTQHF
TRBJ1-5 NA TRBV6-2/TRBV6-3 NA TGTGCCAGCAGCCCTAAATGGACAGATAGCAATCAGCCCCAGCATTTT CASSPKWTDSNQPQHF
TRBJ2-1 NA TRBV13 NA TGTGCCAGCAGCTTATTCACATCTAGCCCCAATGAGCAGTTCTTC CASSLFTSSPNEQFF
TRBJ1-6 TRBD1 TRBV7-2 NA TGTGCCAGCAGCCCCGACAGGGCCATTAATTCACCCCTCCACTTT CASSPDRAINSPLHF
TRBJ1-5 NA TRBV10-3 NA TGTGCCATCAGTGAAGGACAGAGCAATCAGCCCCAGCATTTT CAISEGQSNQPQHF
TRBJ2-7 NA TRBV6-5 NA TGTGCCAGCAGTTACTCGGGGTCGGGTACAGGCTACGAGCAGTACTTC CASSYSGSGTGYEQYF
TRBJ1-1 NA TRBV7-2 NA TGTGCCAGCAGCTCCCGAGGGAACACTGAAGCTTTCTTT CASSSRGNTEAFF
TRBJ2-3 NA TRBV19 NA TGTGCCACAAAGGAGGGGCGCACAGATACGCAGTATTTT CATKEGRTDTQYF
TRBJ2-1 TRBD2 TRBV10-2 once TGCGCCAGCAGTGAATATGGGGGGGGGATTGGCAATGAGCAGTTCTTC CASSEYGGGIGNEQFF
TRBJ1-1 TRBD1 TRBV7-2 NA TGTGCCAGCAGCTCCCCCGGCGGACAGGGGCAAAACACTGAAGCTTTCTTT CASSSPGGQGQNTEAFF
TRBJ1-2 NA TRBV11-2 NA TGTGCCAGCAGCTTAGGAGGCGGCTACACCTTC CASSLGGGYTF
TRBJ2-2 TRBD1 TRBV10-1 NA TGCGCCAGCAGTGACGAGGCCAGGGGTCAGGGGGAAGCCGGGGAGCTGTTTTTT CASSDEARGQGEAGELFF
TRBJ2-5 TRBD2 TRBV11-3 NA TGTGCCAGCAGCTACCTAGCGGGAGGCAAAGAGACCCAGTACTTC CASSYLAGGKETQYF
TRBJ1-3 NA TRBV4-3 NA TGCGCCAGCAGCCAAGATCCTAGGGAGCCTGGAAACACCATATATTTT CASSQDPREPGNTIYF
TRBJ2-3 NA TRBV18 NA TGTGCCAGCTCACCACTGGGGCTCGTAACAGATACGCAGTATTTT CASSPLGLVTDTQYF
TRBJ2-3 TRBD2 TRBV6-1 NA TGTGCCAGCAGTGACAGGACTAGCAGTACGGATACGCAGTATTTT CASSDRTSSTDTQYF
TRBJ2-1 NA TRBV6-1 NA TGTGCCAGCAGTGTATTACGGGCTCCAGCTAGCGATGAGCAGTTCTTC CASSVLRAPASDEQFF
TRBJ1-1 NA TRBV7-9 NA TGTGCCAGCAGCTTGGCTTTTGAAGCTTTCTTT CASSLAFEAFF
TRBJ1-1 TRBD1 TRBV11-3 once TGTGCCAGCAGCACCTACAGGGGGAACACTGAAGCTTTCTTT CASSTYRGNTEAFF
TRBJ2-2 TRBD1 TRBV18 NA TGTGCCAGCTCCGGGACAGAGGGTACCGGGGAGCTGTTTTTT CASSGTEGTGELFF
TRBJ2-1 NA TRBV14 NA TGTGCCAGCAGCCACTTTTTGGCACAGGGAGACAATGAGCAGTTCTTC CASSHFLAQGDNEQFF
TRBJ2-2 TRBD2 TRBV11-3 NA TGTGCCAGCAGGACTAGCCCGAACACCGGGGAGCTGTTTTTT CASRTSPNTGELFF
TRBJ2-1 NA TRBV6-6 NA TGTGCCAGCAGTTACACCGACGGACAGTGGGATGAGCAGTTCTTC CASSYTDGQWDEQFF
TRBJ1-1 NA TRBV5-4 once TGTGCCAGCAGCTTGGAGCTTCTGAACACTGAAGCTTTCTTT CASSLELLNTEAFF
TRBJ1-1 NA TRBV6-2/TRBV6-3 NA TGTGCCAGCAGTCACCAACCAGGGCGAGAAACTGAAGCTTTCTTT CASSHQPGRETEAFF
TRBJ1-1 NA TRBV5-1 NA TGCGCCAGCAGCTTAATCCAGGGAAACACTGAAGCTTTCTTT CASSLIQGNTEAFF
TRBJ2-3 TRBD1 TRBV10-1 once TGCGCCAGCAGTGAGGAGACCGGGACAGGGGATGGAGATACGCAGTATTTT CASSEETGTGDGDTQYF
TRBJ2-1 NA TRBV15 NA TGTGCCACCAGCAGTAGGGGGGGTAATGAGCAGTTCTTC CATSSRGGNEQFF
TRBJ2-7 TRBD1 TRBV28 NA TGTGCCAGCAGTTTACAGGGGGCCGGGGAGCAGTACTTC CASSLQGAGEQYF
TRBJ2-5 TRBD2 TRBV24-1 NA TGTGCCACCAGTTTGGGACTAGCGGGAGGAGAGACCCAGTACTTC CATSLGLAGGETQYF
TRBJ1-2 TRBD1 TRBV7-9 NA TGTGCCAGCAGCTCGCCGGGACAGGATTACTATGGCTACACCTTC CASSSPGQDYYGYTF
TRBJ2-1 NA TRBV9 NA TGTGCCAGCAGCGTAGTGGCAGGTTACAATGAGCAGTTCTTC CASSVVAGYNEQFF
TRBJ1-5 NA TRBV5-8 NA TGTGCCAGCAGCTTGTCCGGGGGCAATCAGCCCCAGCATTTT CASSLSGGNQPQHF
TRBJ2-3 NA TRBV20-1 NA TGCAGTGCTAGTTATTTTCGGACAAGGAGCACAGATACGCAGTATTTT CSASYFRTRSTDTQYF
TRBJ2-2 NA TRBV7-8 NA TGTGCCAGCAGTTCCGGGAGCATTAGCACCGGGGAGCTGTTTTTT CASSSGSISTGELFF
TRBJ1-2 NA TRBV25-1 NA TGTGCCAGCAGTGAAAGTTGGGGACACCCTGGTAGCGGCTACACCTTC CASSESWGHPGSGYTF
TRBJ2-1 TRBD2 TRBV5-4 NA TGTGCCAGCAGCTTTTCCCTAGCGGGGGGGCCGGATGAGCAGTTCTTC CASSFSLAGGPDEQFF
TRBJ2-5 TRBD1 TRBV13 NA TGTGCCAGCAGCTTAGGGAGGACAGGGGTCCAAGAGACCCAGTACTTC CASSLGRTGVQETQYF
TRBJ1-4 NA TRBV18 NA TGTGCCAGCTCACCGCAGGGGACTAATGAAAAACTGTTTTTT CASSPQGTNEKLFF
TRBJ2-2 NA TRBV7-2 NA TGTGCCAGCAGCCCCCGGGACTTTAACACCGGGGAGCTGTTTTTT CASSPRDFNTGELFF
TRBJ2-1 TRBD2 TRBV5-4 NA TGTGCCAGCAGCTGGGGGACTAGCGGGAGAGGAAATGAGCAGTTCTTC CASSWGTSGRGNEQFF
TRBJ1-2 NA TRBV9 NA TGTGCCAGCAGCGTAGCCAGGGAGGATCCTGGCTACACCTTC CASSVAREDPGYTF
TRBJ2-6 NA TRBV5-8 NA TGTGCCAGCAGCTTAGGGGTTGTTTCTGGGGCCAACGTCCTGACTTTC CASSLGVVSGANVLTF
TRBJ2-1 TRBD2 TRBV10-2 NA TGCGCCAGCAGTGGTCATTCGTACGCGGCGGGGGGGACCTACAATGAGCAGTTCTTC CASSGHSYAAGGTYNEQFF
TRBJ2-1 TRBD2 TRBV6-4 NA TGTGCCAGCAGTGTGCTAGCGGGTACAATCAGTGAGCAGTTCTTC CASSVLAGTISEQFF
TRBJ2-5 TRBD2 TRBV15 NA TGTGCCACCAGCAGAGATCTTCCGGGGGGTGGAGAGACCCAGTACTTC CATSRDLPGGGETQYF
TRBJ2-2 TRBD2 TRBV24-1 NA TGTGCCACCAGCCCAGGGACTAGCGATAACACCGGGGAGCTGTTTTTT CATSPGTSDNTGELFF
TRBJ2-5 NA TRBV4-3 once TGCGCCAGCAGCCAAGCTGGAGGGCAAGGGACCCAGTACTTC CASSQAGGQGTQYF
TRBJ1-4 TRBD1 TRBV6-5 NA TGTGCCAGCATGAGGGGAGACAGGGGAGGAGAAAAACTGTTTTTT CASMRGDRGGEKLFF
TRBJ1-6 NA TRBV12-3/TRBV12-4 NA TGTGCCAGCAGTTTAGACGGGAATTCACCCCTCCACTTT CASSLDGNSPLHF
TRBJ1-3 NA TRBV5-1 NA TGCGCCAGCAGCCCCGCCGGTTACGGAAACACCATATATTTT CASSPAGYGNTIYF
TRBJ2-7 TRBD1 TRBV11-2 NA TGTGCCAGCAGCTTTGGACAGGGCGGAGGCGAGCAGTACTTC CASSFGQGGGEQYF
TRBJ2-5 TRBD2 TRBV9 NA TGTGCCAGCAGCGCCCCCTCGATGACTAGCGATCGCCAAGAGACCCAGTACTTC CASSAPSMTSDRQETQYF
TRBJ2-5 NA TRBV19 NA TGTGCCAGTAGTATAGTAGGTGACAGGAATCAAGAGACCCAGTACTTC CASSIVGDRNQETQYF
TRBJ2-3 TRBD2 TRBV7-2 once TGTGCCAGCAGCTCTTCCCGACTAGCGGGGGGCACAGATACGCAGTATTTT CASSSSRLAGGTDTQYF
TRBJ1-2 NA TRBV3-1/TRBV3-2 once TGTGCCAGCAGCCAAGATCTGGCCAGGGGATATGGCTACACCTTC CASSQDLARGYGYTF
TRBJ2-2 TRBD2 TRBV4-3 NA TGCGCCAGCAGCCAGGATCTTAACAGCGGGGGGGCGTACGGGGAGCTGTTTTTT CASSQDLNSGGAYGELFF
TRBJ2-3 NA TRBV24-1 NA TGTGCCACCGGCGGGAACGCAGATACGCAGTATTTT CATGGNADTQYF
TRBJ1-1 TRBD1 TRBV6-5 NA TGTGCCAGCAGTTACTCTACAGGGGATGAAGCTTTCTTT CASSYSTGDEAFF